What follows are 17 T cell receptor beta chains derived from one specimen sequenced in a study of T cells in Graves' hyperthyroidism and ophthalmopathy. RNA transcripts served as the template for amplifying TCR beta CDR3 regions. First-round RT-PCR targeting the TCR CDR3 was performed with the HTBI primer set. TCRdb re-called the multiplex PCR reads through MiXCR, storing one row per CDR3 protein. The sample holds fewer than 750,000 distinct CDR3 sequences, 14% to 15% seen once. Sequences were obtained from blood. Every receptor here comes from a woman between 40 and 50 years old with Graves' ophthalmopathy.

This clonotype was recorded many times. The chain recombines TRBV20-1 with TRBJ2-7, with D hard to call. The ends were cut back, 3 bases at V and 4 bases at J, with 10 bases in the middle. The CDR3 contains 12 residues. Germline V gene sequence: CDR1 DFQATT, CDR2 SNEGSKA (reference sequence). The CDR3, as DNA: TGCAGTGCTAGGGCAAACTCTTACGAGCAGTACTTC. This sequence encodes CSARANSYEQYF.

This clonotype has ten or more counts. This rearrangement joins TRBV4-1 to TRBJ2-7; D remains unclear. This CDR3 is 14 amino acids long. The germline gives CDR1 MGHRA, CDR2 YSYEKL. V was cut by 0 bases and J by 5 bases, with 11 bases left in between. The CDR3 sequence: CASSQEKERHEQYF. CDR3 sequence (DNA): TGCGCCAGCAGCCAAGAGAAGGAGCGCCACGAGCAGTACTTC.

This clonotype was counted at least ten times. The chain employs TRBV27 and TRBJ1-1; 11 nucleotides line up with TRBD1. The CDR3 loop spans 15 amino acids. V trimming: 1 base; J trimming: 10 bases; junction bases outside the gene matches: 8. Germline CDR1 reads MNHEY; CDR2 reads SMNVEV (reference sequence). CDR3 protein: CASSLFGTGGIGAFF. The DNA of the CDR3 is TGTGCCAGCAGTTTATTCGGGACAGGGGGTATTGGAGCTTTCTTT.

In this sample, this clonotype turned up many times. The chain uses TRBV12-5 and TRBJ1-1; 8 bases are a match to TRBD1. The V gene end was trimmed by 3 bases and the J gene end by 1 base; junction bases not matched to a gene: 1. The CDR3 sequence is 14 residues long. CDR1 LGHNT and CDR2 FRNRAP come from the germline V gene. CDR3 coding DNA: TGTGCTAGTGGTTTAGGGACAGGGAACACTGAAGCTTTCTTT. It is translated as CASGLGTGNTEAFF.

This clonotype was recorded many times. J is TRBJ2-7 and V is TRBV27; D is undetermined. V shed 6 bases and J shed 6 bases, with 15 bases lying between them. The CDR3 contains 13 residues. The V gene's germline CDR1 is MNHEY and CDR2 SMNVEV (reference sequence). The CDR3: CASRNGGMSEQYF. The CDR3 region has the DNA TGTGCCAGCAGGAATGGTGGGATGAGCGAGCAGTACTTC.

At least ten counts were recorded for this clonotype. The chain combines TRBV6-5 with TRBJ1-1, with D possibly TRBD1 on 5 matching bases. The CDR3 spans 14 residues. Germline lookup yields CDR1 MNHEY and CDR2 SVGAGI. V gave up 2 bases and J gave up 3 bases, with 10 bases separating them. DNA for the CDR3: TGTGCCAGCAGTTACGACAGACTTTACACTGAAGCTTTCTTT. Translation: CASSYDRLYTEAFF.

Many counts were recorded for this clonotype. The V and J genes are TRBV7-2 and TRBJ2-5; a possible D gene is TRBD2 (6 bases). The CDR3 has 14 amino acids. Germline-derived CDR1 and CDR2 are SGHTA and FQGNSA. V lost 5 bases, J lost 6 bases, and 16 bases lay in between. The CDR3 reads CASSPGLLGKTQYF. The CDR3 DNA sequence: TGTGCCAGCAGCCCGGGACTCCTCGGGAAGACCCAGTACTTC.

This clonotype was seen ten or more times. The genes are TRBV7-2 and TRBJ1-5; D gene ambiguous. CDR1 is SGHTA and CDR2 is FQGNSA in the germline V gene. The V end was cut by 2 bases, the J end by 5 bases, with 10 bases between. The CDR3 has 14 residues. The CDR3 spells CASSLTGRDQPQHF. CDR3 nucleotides: TGTGCCAGCAGCTTAACGGGAAGGGATCAGCCCCAGCATTTT.

This clonotype was recorded once. V gene TRBV6-5 combines with J gene TRBJ2-4; D possibly corresponds to TRBD1 (5 bases). CDR1 and CDR2 (germline): MNHEY, SVGAGI. The V and J ends lost 2 bases and 0 bases respectively, with 8 bases between them. The CDR3 has 15 residues. The CDR3 sequence is CASSYQGEAKNIQYF. The CDR3, as DNA: TGTGCCAGCAGTTACCAGGGCGAAGCCAAAAACATTCAGTACTTC.

This clonotype was recorded at least ten times. This chain links TRBV28 with TRBJ1-1; no firm D call. Deletions cut 6 bases from V and 5 bases from J, with 10 bases between. The germline V gene encodes CDR1 MDHEN and CDR2 SYDVKM. The CDR3 has 12 residues. CDR3 sequence (DNA): TGTGCCAGCAGACTGAGAGGTACTGAAGCTTTCTTT. Amino acid sequence: CASRLRGTEAFF.

The chain couples TRBV30 to TRBJ2-3; D is undetermined. This CDR3 has 11 amino acids. CDR1 is GTSNPN and CDR2 is SVGIG in the germline V gene (reference sequence). V was shortened by 1 base and J by 14 bases, with 13 bases between the two germline ends. The CDR3 sequence is CAWSGLQVSYF. The CDR3 nucleotides read TGTGCCTGGAGTGGGTTGCAGGTTTCGTATTTT.

This clonotype was detected ten times or more. This chain links TRBV15 with TRBJ1-1; possibly TRBD1 for D (5 bases). The germline V and J ends were trimmed by 3 bases and 0 bases, with 11 bases remaining between them. There are 15 residues in the CDR3. From germline, CDR1 is LNHNV and CDR2 YYDKDF (reference sequence). The CDR3 region has the DNA TGTGCCACCAGCAGTCAAACAGGCATGAACACTGAAGCTTTCTTT. Translated: CATSSQTGMNTEAFF.

This clonotype has ten or more counts. The chain couples TRBV7-2 to TRBJ2-7, with D tentatively TRBD1 or TRBD2 (5 bases each). CDR1 and CDR2 (germline): SGHTA, FQGNSA. This CDR3 region has 12 residues. V lost 5 bases to trimming and J lost 5 bases, with 10 bases between them. The CDR3 nucleotides read TGTGCCAGCAGCCAGGGACGAGACGAGCAGTACTTC. The encoded protein is CASSQGRDEQYF. The full variable domain, its missing parts supplied by reference TRBV7-2 and TRBJ2-7, is GAGVSQSPSNKVTEKGKDVELRCDPISGHTALYWYRQSLGQGLEFLIYFQGNSAPDKSGLPSDRFSAERTGGSVSTLTIQRTQQEDSAVYLCASSQGRDEQYFGPGTRLTVT.

This clonotype appeared many times. The V gene is TRBV15, the J gene TRBJ1-2; 7 nucleotides line up with TRBD1. J gave up 4 bases and V 5 bases, and 7 bases lay outside the gene matches. This CDR3 region has 14 residues. Germline CDR1 is LNHNV and CDR2 is YYDKDF (reference sequence). The CDR3 reads CATSDREGGYGYTF. The CDR3 bases are TGTGCCACCAGCGACAGGGAGGGCGGCTATGGCTACACCTTC.

There are many counts of this clonotype. The V and J genes are TRBV6-2 or TRBV6-3 and TRBJ2-7; maybe TRBD1 (5 bases). Trimming removed 5 bases from V and 0 bases from J, with 11 bases in between. Germline V gives CDR1 MNHEY, CDR2 SVGEGT. CDR3 length: 14 residues. CDR3 in amino acids: CASSPTTVSYEQYF. CDR3 sequence (DNA): TGTGCCAGCAGTCCTACGACAGTCTCCTACGAGCAGTACTTC.

This sequence joins TRBV20-1 and TRBJ2-6; 7 bases match TRBD1. This CDR3 is built from 13 residues. Germline CDR1 and CDR2: DFQATT and SNEGSKA (reference sequence). V lost 6 bases and J lost 2; bases outside the gene matches: 1. CDR3 in amino acids: CSADRAGANVLTF. The CDR3 nucleotides are TGCAGTGCAGACAGGGCTGGGGCCAACGTCCTGACTTTC.

This clonotype has a handful of counts. The genes are TRBV18 and TRBJ1-3; TRBD1 might be the D (5 bases). The length of the CDR3 is 17 residues. The V gene's germline CDR1 is KGHSH and CDR2 LQKENI. V lost 0 bases and J 3 bases, leaving 15 bases between the germline ends. DNA for the CDR3: TGTGCCAGCTCACCACCGGACACGGTGTATAGTGGAAACACCATATATTTT. Protein: CASSPPDTVYSGNTIYF.